This T cell receptor (beta chain) stems from a study of blood T cell repertoires in COVID-19. Study summary: Acute-phase and convalescent COVID-19 samples originated in the United States, Italy and Spain. PBMCs, B-cell-depleted T cells, or T cells were the source of the cDNA or gDNA that made up the material.

Original processing notes: Reference gene primer amplification gave estimated nucleated cell counts. Clones were read by immunoSEQ multiplex PCR, and TCRdb kept only the in-frame ones, dropping some. The DNA gave D and trimming, while V, J and clone size come from that table. This sample yields 250,000 or so clones, of which roughly 84% are seen a single time; around 2.4% belongs to the top ten. The CDR3 loop spans 14 amino acids. Germline V CDR1 and CDR2: GTSNPN, SVGIG (reference sequence). Germline trimming cut 0 bases from V and 3 bases from J; bases unmatched to any gene: 4. The specimen sequenced was peripheral blood. The sequence was obtained from a man aged 40-55 years who had recovered from COVID-19. The J gene is TRBJ2-7, the V gene TRBV30; TRBD2 matches 8 bases. CDR3 bases: TGTGCCTGGAGTGTGACCAGCGGGGGCTACGAGCAGTACTTC. Translation: CAWSVTSGGYEQYF.